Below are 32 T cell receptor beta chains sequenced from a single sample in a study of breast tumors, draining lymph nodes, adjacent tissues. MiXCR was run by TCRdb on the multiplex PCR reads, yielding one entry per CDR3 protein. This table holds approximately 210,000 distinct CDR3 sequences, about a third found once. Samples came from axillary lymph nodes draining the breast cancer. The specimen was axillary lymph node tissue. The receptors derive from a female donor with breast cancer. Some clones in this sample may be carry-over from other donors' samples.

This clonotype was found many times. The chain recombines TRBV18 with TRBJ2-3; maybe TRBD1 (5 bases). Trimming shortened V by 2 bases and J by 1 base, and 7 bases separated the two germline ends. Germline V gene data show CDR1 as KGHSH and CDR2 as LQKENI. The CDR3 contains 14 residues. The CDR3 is CASSPIRGTDTQYF. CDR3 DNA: TGTGCCAGCTCACCAATCAGGGGCACAGATACGCAGTATTTT.

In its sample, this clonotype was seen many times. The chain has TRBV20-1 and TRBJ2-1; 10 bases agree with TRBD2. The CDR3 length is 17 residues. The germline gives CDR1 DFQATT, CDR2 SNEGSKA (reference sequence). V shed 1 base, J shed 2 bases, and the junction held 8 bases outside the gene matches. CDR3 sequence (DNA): TGCAGTGCTAGAGCCAGCGGGAGGGCCTCTCCCTACAATGAGCAGTTCTTC. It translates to CSARASGRASPYNEQFF.

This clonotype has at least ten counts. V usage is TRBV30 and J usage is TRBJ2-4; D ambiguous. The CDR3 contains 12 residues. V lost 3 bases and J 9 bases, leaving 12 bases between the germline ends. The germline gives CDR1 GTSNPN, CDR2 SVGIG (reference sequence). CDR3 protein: CAWSADRSIQYF. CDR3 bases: TGTGCCTGGAGCGCGGACCGGTCCATTCAGTACTTC.

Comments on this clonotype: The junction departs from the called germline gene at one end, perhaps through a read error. As DNA, the CDR3 is TGTGCCAGCAGTCACTCGGGAGTCTACAATCAGCCCCGGCATTTT. Its translation is CASSHSGVYNQPRHF. V and J are TRBV6-2 or TRBV6-3 and TRBJ1-5; D is undetermined. The CDR3 spans 15 residues. Germline V CDR1 and CDR2: MNHEY, SVGEGT.

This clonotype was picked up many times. Written as DNA, the CDR3 is TGTGCCAGCAGTGAAGCGCGCGGAGTGGGAGAGACCCAGTACTTC. It encodes CASSEARGVGETQYF. The chain combines TRBV2 with TRBJ2-5; unclear D gene. This CDR3 is 15 amino acids long. CDR1 is SNHLY and CDR2 is FYNNEI in the germline V gene. Trimming took off 0 bases at V and 4 bases at J, with 12 bases between the two ends.

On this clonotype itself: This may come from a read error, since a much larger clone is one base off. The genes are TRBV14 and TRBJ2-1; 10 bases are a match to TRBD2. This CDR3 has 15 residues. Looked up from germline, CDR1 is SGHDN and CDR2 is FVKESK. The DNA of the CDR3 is TGTGCCAGCAGCCAAATGACTAGCGGGTACAATGAGCCGTTCTTC. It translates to CASSQMTSGYNEPFF.

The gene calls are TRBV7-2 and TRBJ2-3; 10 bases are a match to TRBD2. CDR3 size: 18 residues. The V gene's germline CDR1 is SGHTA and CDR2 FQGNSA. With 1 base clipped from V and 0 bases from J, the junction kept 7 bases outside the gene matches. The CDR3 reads CASSLGGLASTSTDTQYF. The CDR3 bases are TGTGCCAGCAGCTTAGGGGGACTAGCGAGTACTAGCACAGATACGCAGTATTTT.

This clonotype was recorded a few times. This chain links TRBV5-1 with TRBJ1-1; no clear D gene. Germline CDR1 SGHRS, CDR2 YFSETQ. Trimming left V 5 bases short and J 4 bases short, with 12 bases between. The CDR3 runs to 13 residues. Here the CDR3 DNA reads TGCGCCAGCAGTTCTTGGTCAGGCACTGAAGCTTTCTTT. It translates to CASSSWSGTEAFF. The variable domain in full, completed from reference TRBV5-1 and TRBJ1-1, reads KAGVTQTPRYLIKTRGQQVTLSCSPISGHRSVSWYQQTPGQGLQFLFEYFSETQRNKGNFPGRFSGRQFSNSRSEMNVSTLELGDSALYLCASSSWSGTEAFFGQGTRLTVV.

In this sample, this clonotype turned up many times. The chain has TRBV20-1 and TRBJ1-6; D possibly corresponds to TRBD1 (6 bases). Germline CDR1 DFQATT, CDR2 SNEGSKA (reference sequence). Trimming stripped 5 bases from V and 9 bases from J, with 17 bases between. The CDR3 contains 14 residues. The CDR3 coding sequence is TGCAGTGCTGGGTCACGGGGGGCTACTTCACCCCTCCACTTT. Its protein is CSAGSRGATSPLHF.

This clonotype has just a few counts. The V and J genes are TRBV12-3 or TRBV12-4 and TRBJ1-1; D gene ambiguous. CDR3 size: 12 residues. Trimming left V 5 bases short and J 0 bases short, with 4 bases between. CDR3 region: CASSGLNTEAFF. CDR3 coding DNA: TGTGCCAGCAGTGGGCTGAACACTGAAGCTTTCTTT.

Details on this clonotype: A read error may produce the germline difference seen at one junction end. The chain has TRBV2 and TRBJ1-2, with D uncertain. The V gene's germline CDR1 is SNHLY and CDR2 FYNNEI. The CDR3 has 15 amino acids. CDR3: CASSVGVTAGYGVLF. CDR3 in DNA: TGTGCCAGCAGTGTCGGGGTGACGGCTGGATATGGCGTCCTGTTT.

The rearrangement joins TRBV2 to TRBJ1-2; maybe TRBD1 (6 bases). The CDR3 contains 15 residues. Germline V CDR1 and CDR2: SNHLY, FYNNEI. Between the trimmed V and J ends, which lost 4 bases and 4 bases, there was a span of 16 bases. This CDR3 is CASSAQGRESYGYTF. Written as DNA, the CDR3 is TGTGCCAGCAGTGCACAGGGTCGGGAAAGCTATGGCTACACCTTC.

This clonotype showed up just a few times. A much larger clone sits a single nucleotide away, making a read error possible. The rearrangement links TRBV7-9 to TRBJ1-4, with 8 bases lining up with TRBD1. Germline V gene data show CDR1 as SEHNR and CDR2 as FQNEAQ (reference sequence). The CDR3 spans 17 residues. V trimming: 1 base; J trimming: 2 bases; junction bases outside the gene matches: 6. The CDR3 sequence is CASSLGRGRVTNEKLFF. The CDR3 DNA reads TGTGCCAGCAGCTTAGGCAGGGGGCGCGTTACTAATGAAAAACTGTTTTTT.

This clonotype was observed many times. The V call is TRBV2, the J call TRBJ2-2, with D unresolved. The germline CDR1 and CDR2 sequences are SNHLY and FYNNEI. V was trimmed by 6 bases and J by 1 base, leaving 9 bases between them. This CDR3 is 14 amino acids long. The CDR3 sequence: CASSPDLNTGELFF. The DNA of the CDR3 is TGTGCCAGCAGCCCCGACTTGAACACCGGGGAGCTGTTTTTT.

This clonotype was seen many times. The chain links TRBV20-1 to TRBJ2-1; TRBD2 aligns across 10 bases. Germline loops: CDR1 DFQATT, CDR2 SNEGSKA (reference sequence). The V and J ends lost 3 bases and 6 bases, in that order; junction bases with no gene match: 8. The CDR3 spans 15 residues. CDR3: CSASRSGRASNEQFF. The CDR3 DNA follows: TGCAGTGCTAGCCGGAGCGGGAGGGCCTCCAATGAGCAGTTCTTC.

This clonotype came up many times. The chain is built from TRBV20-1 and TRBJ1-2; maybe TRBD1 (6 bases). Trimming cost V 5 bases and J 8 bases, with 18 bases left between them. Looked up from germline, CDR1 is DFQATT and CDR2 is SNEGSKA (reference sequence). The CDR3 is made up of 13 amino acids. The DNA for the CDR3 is TGCAGTGCTCCAGAGGGGCAGGGGCGCGGCTACACCTTC. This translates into CSAPEGQGRGYTF.

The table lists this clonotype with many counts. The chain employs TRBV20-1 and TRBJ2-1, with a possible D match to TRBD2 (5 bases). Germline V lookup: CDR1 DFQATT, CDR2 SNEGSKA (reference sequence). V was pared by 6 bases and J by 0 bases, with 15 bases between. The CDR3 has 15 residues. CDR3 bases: TGCAGTGCCCCCTTAAGCGACTACTCCTACAATGAGCAGTTCTTC. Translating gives CSAPLSDYSYNEQFF.

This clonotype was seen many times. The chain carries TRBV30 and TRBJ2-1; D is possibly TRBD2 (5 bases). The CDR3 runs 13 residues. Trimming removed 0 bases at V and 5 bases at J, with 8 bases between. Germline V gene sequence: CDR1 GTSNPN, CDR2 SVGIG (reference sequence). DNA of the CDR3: TGTGCCTGGAGTGTCGGGGAGCACAATGAGCAGTTCTTC. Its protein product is CAWSVGEHNEQFF.

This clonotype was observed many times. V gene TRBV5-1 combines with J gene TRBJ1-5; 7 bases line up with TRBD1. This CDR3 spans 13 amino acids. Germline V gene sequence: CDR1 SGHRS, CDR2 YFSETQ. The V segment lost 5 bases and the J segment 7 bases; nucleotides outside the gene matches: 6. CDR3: CASSQTGKQPQHF. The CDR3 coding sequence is TGCGCCAGCAGTCAGACAGGGAAACAGCCCCAGCATTTT.

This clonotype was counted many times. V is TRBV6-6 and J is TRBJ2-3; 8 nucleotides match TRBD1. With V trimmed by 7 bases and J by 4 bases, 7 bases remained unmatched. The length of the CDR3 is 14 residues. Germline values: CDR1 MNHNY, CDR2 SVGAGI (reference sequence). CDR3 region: CASNRGTGADTQYF. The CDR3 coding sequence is TGTGCCAGCAACAGGGGGACCGGGGCAGATACGCAGTATTTT.

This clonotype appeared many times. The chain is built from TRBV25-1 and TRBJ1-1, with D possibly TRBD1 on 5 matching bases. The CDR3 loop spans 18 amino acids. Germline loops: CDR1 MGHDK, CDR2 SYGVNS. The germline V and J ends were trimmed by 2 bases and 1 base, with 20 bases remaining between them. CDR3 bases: TGTGCCAGCAGTGAAACCCCTGGGATGGGGGTGGGGAACACTGAAGCTTTCTTT. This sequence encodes CASSETPGMGVGNTEAFF.

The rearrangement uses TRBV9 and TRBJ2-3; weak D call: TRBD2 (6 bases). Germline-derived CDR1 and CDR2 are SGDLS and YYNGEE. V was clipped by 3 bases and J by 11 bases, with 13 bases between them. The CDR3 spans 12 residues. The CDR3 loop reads CASSGGTHEQYF. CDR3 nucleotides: TGTGCCAGCAGCGGCGGGACTCATGAGCAGTATTTT. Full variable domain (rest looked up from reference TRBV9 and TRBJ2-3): DSGVTQTPKHLITATGQRVTLRCSPRSGDLSVYWYQQSLDQGLQFLIQYYNGEERAKGNILERFSAQQFPDLHSELNLSSLELGDSALYFCASSGGTHEQYFGPGTRLTVL.

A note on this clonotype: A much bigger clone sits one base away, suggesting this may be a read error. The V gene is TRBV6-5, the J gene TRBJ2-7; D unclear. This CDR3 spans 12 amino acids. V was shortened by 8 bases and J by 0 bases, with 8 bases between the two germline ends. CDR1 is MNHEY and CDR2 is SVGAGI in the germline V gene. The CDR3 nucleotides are TGTGCCAGCTTACGTCCCTCCTACGAGCAGTACTTC. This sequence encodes CASLRPSYEQYF.

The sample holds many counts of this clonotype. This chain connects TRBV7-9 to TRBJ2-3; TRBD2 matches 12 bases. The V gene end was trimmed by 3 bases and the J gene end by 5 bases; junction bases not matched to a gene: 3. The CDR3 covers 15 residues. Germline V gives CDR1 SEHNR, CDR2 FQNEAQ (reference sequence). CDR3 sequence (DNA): TGTGCCAGCAGCTTGCTAGCGGGAGGGCAAGATACGCAGTATTTT. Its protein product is CASSLLAGGQDTQYF.

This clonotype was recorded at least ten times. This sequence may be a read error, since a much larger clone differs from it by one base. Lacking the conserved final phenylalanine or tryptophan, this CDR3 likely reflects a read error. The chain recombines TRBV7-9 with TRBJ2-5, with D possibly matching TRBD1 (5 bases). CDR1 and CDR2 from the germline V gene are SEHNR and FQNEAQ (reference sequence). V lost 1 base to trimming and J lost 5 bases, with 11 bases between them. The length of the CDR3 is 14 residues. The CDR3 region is CASSLGTSSETQYL. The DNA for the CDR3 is TGTGCCAGCAGCTTAGGGACATCTTCTGAGACCCAGTACCTC.

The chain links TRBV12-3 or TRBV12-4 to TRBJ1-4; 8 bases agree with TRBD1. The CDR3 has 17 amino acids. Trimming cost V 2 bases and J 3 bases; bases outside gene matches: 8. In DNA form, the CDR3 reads TGTGCCAGCAGTTTAAAAGGGGGACAGGCGGCTAATGAAAAACTGTTTTTT. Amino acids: CASSLKGGQAANEKLFF.

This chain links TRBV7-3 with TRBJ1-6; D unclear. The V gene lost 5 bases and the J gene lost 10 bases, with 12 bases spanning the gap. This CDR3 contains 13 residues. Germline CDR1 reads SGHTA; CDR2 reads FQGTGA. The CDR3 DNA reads TGTGCCAGCAGCCCGGCTGGGCGATCACCCCTCCACTTT. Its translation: CASSPAGRSPLHF.

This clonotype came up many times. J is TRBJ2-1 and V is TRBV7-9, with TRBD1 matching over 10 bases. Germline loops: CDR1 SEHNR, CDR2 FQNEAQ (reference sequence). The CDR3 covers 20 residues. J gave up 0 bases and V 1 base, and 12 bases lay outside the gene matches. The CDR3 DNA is TGTGCCAGCAGCTTAGTCCAGACAGGGGGCGTGGGGAACTCCTACAATGAGCAGTTCTTC. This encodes CASSLVQTGGVGNSYNEQFF.

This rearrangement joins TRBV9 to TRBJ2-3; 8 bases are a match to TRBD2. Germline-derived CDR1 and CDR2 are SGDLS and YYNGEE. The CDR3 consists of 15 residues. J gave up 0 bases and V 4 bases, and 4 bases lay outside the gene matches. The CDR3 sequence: CASSYGLASTDTQYF. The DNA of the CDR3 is TGTGCCAGCAGCTACGGACTAGCTAGCACAGATACGCAGTATTTT.

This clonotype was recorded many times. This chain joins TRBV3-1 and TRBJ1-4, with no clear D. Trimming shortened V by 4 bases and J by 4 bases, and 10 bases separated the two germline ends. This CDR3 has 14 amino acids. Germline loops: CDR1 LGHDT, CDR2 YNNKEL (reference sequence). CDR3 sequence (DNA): TGTGCCAGCAGCCTAAGACGGAGTAATGAAAAACTGTTTTTT. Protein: CASSLRRSNEKLFF. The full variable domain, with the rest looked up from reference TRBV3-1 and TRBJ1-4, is DTAVSQTPKYLVTQMGNDKSIKCEQNLGHDTMYWYKQDSKKFLKIMFSYNNKELIINETVPNRFSPKSPDKAHLNLHINSLELGDSAVYFCASSLRRSNEKLFFGSGTQLSVL.

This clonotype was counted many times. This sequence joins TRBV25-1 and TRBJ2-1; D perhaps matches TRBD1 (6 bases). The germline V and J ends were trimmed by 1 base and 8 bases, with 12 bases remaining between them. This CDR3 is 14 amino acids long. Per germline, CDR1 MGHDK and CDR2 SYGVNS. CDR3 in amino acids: CASSEFRAGDEQFF. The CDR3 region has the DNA TGTGCCAGCAGTGAATTTAGGGCAGGGGATGAGCAGTTCTTC.

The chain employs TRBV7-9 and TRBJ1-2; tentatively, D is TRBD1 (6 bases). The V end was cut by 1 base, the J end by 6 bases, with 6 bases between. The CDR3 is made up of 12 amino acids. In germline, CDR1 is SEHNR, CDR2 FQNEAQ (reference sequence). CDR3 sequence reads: CASSLGTDGYTF. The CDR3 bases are TGTGCCAGCAGCTTAGGGACAGATGGCTACACCTTC.